These T cell receptor beta chains were read from a single sample in a study of blood T cell repertoires in COVID-19. The table came from immunoSEQ multiplex PCR; TCRdb's copy has only in-frame clones and leaves some out. The table lists about 160,000 clones, over 70% of them singletons. Sequencing was carried out using PBMCs or T cells enriched from blood (not recorded which). The origin of the receptors is a woman aged 55-70 years who had recovered from COVID-19. The CDR3 runs from the conserved cysteine through the conserved F or W. D genes are given only for firm matches. Clone size is given for some rows only: seen once, a few or many times, or a class if the clone is expanded.

D	V	size	J	DNA	CDR3
.	TRBV10-2	.	TRBJ1-1	TGCGCCAGCACGGCGACGGGGAACACTGAAGCTTTCTTT	CASTATGNTEAFF
.	TRBV10-2	.	TRBJ2-1	TGCGCCAGCAGTGAGTCGAAACCTTTTAGTGAGCAGTTCTTC	CASSESKPFSEQFF
.	TRBV5-1	.	TRBJ2-7	TGCGCCAGCACCCCGCAAGCGGGCGACGAGCAGTACTTC	CASTPQAGDEQYF
.	TRBV5-1	.	TRBJ2-7	TGCGCCAGCCAGCTTGGAGACCGGGCAGGGGCCAGGCAGTACTTC	CASQLGDRAGARQYF
.	TRBV6-6	few	TRBJ2-1	TGTGCCAGCAGTCGCCCGAGAAATGAGCAGTTCTTC	CASSRPRNEQFF
TRBD2	TRBV5-1	.	TRBJ2-7	TGCGCCAGCCAAAGCGGGGGGCCGTCTTACGAGCAGTACTTC	CASQSGGPSYEQYF
TRBD1	TRBV5-1	many	TRBJ2-2	TGCGCCAGCAGCAATCGAACAGGGGTCGAAGTCCTCGGGGAGCTGTTTTTT	CASSNRTGVEVLGELFF
TRBD1	TRBV29-1	few	TRBJ2-3	TGCAGTGAAGGACAGGGCCCAGATACGCAGTATTTT	CSEGQGPDTQYF
TRBD1	TRBV6-5	.	TRBJ2-5	TGTGCCAGCAGTTTCGACAGGGGGAGACAAGAGACCCAGTACTTC	CASSFDRGRQETQYF
TRBD1	TRBV14	.	TRBJ1-2	TGTGCCAGCAGCCAATACAGGGGGCACACTGGCTACACCTTC	CASSQYRGHTGYTF
.	TRBV4-1	.	TRBJ2-1	TGCGCCAGCAGCCAAGATATTAGGGGGGGGGCAGATGAGCAGTTCTTC	CASSQDIRGGADEQFF
.	TRBV7-2	.	TRBJ1-5	TGTGCCAGCAGCTTAGGGAGGCGTGAGCCCCAGCATTTT	CASSLGRREPQHF
TRBD1	TRBV27	.	TRBJ2-7	TGTGCCAGCGGCTACAGGGGTTACGAGCAGTACTTC	CASGYRGYEQYF
.	TRBV5-6	.	TRBJ2-1	TGTGCCAGCAGCCCTCTAAGCTCCTACAATGAGCAGTTCTTC	CASSPLSSYNEQFF
.	TRBV12-3/TRBV12-4	.	TRBJ2-3	TGTGCCAGCCGGGGGGCGGGCTGGAATACGCAGTATTTT	CASRGAGWNTQYF